This TCR beta chain is from a study of blood T cells in healthy people across ages. A second about 6 to 12 cycle PCR used barcoded and J-beta primers. Via MiXCR, TCRdb re-called the 5' RACE reads, giving one row per CDR3 protein. The table records just over 1 million distinct CDR3 sequences, around 45% of them present only once. This clonotype appeared a few times. Per germline, CDR1 KGHSH and CDR2 LQKENI. With 3 bases clipped from V and 5 bases from J, the junction kept 1 base outside the gene matches. The CDR3 contains 14 residues. The origin of this receptor is a woman aged 55-69 years in good health. This chain links TRBV18 with TRBJ1-4; 9 bases line up with TRBD1. Sequenced sample: blood. CDR3 nucleotide sequence: TGTGCCAGCTCACCGGGACAGGGAAATGAAAAACTGTTTTTT. Translation: CASSPGQGNEKLFF. The full variable domain, rest sourced from reference TRBV18 and TRBJ1-4, is NAGVMQNPRHLVRRRGQEARLRCSPMKGHSHVYWYRQLPEEGLKFMVYLQKENIIDESGMPKERFSAEFPKEGPSILRIQQVVRGDSAAYFCASSPGQGNEKLFFGSGTQLSVL.